Listed below are T cell receptor beta chains from one sample, sequenced in a study of regulatory T cells in long-lasting Graves disease. A single record per CDR3 protein comes from TCRdb applying MiXCR to the multiplex PCR reads. This sample has about 400,000 distinct CDR3 sequences, with less than 25% found just once. Source: peripheral blood mononuclear cells (PBMCs), taken when the disease was refractory, from a patient treated with antithyroid drugs. Every receptor here comes from a female donor with Graves disease. Each CDR3 is given with its conserved first and last residue. The D gene is left open where the match is weak. Clone sizes are given selectively: once, few, many, or a class where the clone is expanded.

TRBJ2-7 NA TRBV28 many TGTGCCAGCAGCACCTACAGCCTTTCCCCCTACGAGCAGTACTTC CASSTYSLSPYEQYF
TRBJ2-1 NA TRBV7-2 NA TGTGCCAGCAGCTTACAATTCCTCTTGGGCAATGAGCAGTTCTTC CASSLQFLLGNEQFF
TRBJ1-4 NA TRBV28 many TGTGCCAGCACTCGTACAACTAATGAAAAACTGTTTTTT CASTRTTNEKLFF
TRBJ1-5 NA TRBV19 many TGTGCCAGTACCGTACAGGGAACGGGCAATCAGCCCCAGCATTTT CASTVQGTGNQPQHF
TRBJ1-6 TRBD1 TRBV28 NA TGTGCCAGCAGTGATCAGGGGGCCGGTTATAATTCACCCCTCCACTTT CASSDQGAGYNSPLHF
TRBJ1-1 TRBD1 TRBV28 many TGTGCCAGCACTGCACAGGGGGGAGGTGCGAAGGGGAGAGTCTTT CASTAQGGGAKGRVF
TRBJ1-1 NA TRBV28 many TGTGCCAGCAGCCCGGCCGGCGGTAAATCCCCTGAAGCTTTCTTT CASSPAGGKSPEAFF
TRBJ2-2 TRBD2 TRBV29-1 NA TGCAGCGCCCAGGGACTAGCGGGGACCGGGGAGCTGTTTTTT CSAQGLAGTGELFF
TRBJ1-1 NA TRBV18 many TGTGCCAGCTCACCTGGACAGACTGAAGCTTTCTTT CASSPGQTEAFF
TRBJ2-2 NA TRBV6-2/TRBV6-3 NA TGTGCCAGCAGCGGACCCTCTTTGGCGAACACCGGGGAGCTGTTTTTT CASSGPSLANTGELFF
TRBJ1-6 NA TRBV5-1 many TGCGCCAGCAGCTTGGCGGGAAGGTCACCCCTCCACTTT CASSLAGRSPLHF
TRBJ1-1 NA TRBV11-2 NA TGTGCCAGCAGCTTAGCCATACCGGGACGGCAAGCTTTCTTT CASSLAIPGRQAFF
TRBJ1-2 NA TRBV4-3 many TGCGCCAGCAGCCGAGGGAATGAGGGCTACACCTTC CASSRGNEGYTF
TRBJ2-7 TRBD2 TRBV19 NA TGTGCCAGTAGTATGACTCGGGGACTAGCGGGGGTCCTTCCCGAGCAGTACTTC CASSMTRGLAGVLPEQYF
TRBJ1-1 NA TRBV28 many TGTGCCAGCAGTTTTAATCTGTTGAACACTGAAGCTTTCTTT CASSFNLLNTEAFF
TRBJ2-5 TRBD2 TRBV20-1 NA TGCAGTGCAACCGGGACTAGCGGGAGTTGGAAGACCCAGTACTTC CSATGTSGSWKTQYF
TRBJ2-3 TRBD2 TRBV15 few TGTGCCACCAGCAGAGAGGGCTCTAGCGGGAGAGATACGCAGTATTTT CATSREGSSGRDTQYF
TRBJ1-1 NA TRBV12-3/TRBV12-4 NA TGTGCCAGCAAACAGACAGTGTCGAACACTGAAGCTTTCTTT CASKQTVSNTEAFF
TRBJ2-7 TRBD1 TRBV6-1 few TGTGCCAGCAGATCCGGGACAGTTAACTACGAGCAGTACTTC CASRSGTVNYEQYF
TRBJ1-1 NA TRBV11-2 many TGTGCCAGCAGCTCCAGTTTGTCTGAAGCTTTCTTT CASSSSLSEAFF
TRBJ2-3 TRBD2 TRBV28 NA TGTGCCAGCAGTCCGGGCACCGGGACTAGCGCAGATACGCAGTATTTT CASSPGTGTSADTQYF
TRBJ2-7 TRBD2 TRBV12-3/TRBV12-4 NA TGTGCCAGCAGTTTTAAAGCGGGAGGCGTCTACGAGCAGTACTTC CASSFKAGGVYEQYF
TRBJ2-2 NA TRBV7-9 few TGTGCCAGCAGTTTACTAGCCCCCGGGGAGCTGTTTTTT CASSLLAPGELFF
TRBJ2-5 TRBD1 TRBV12-3/TRBV12-4 many TGTGCCAGCAGTCCGGGACAGTACCAAGAGACCCAGTACTTC CASSPGQYQETQYF
TRBJ2-7 NA TRBV7-9 NA TGTGCCAGCAGCTTACGAGCCCGGTACGAGCAGTACTTC CASSLRARYEQYF
TRBJ1-4 TRBD1 TRBV28 many TGTGCCAGCGATACAGGGGTCGATGAAAAACTGTTTTTT CASDTGVDEKLFF
TRBJ2-1 NA TRBV6-5 NA TGTGCCAGCAGTTTAATGTACAATGAGCAGTTCTTC CASSLMYNEQFF
TRBJ1-5 TRBD1 TRBV7-9 NA TGTGCCAGCAAGAGAGGAGGGGGCCTCAATCAGCCCCAGCATTTT CASKRGGGLNQPQHF
TRBJ2-3 NA TRBV7-6 few TGTGCCAGCAGCTTAGGCGCCAACCTAGTTCCCACAGATACGCAGTATTTT CASSLGANLVPTDTQYF
TRBJ2-5 NA TRBV12-3/TRBV12-4 many TGTGCCAGCAGTTTCGTGGGGCGGGGTCAAGAGACCCAGTACTTC CASSFVGRGQETQYF
TRBJ2-5 TRBD2 TRBV6-9 many TGTGCCAGCAGTTACTCTCCGGGAGGAGAAGAGACCCAGTACTTC CASSYSPGGEETQYF
TRBJ1-5 NA TRBV19 NA TGTGCCTCCCAAGGAGGTGAACAGCCCCAGCATTTT CASQGGEQPQHF
TRBJ2-7 NA TRBV28 many TGTGCCAGCAGACTACTCCTACCGGGTCCCCACCCCGAGCAGTACTTC CASRLLLPGPHPEQYF
TRBJ1-5 NA TRBV28 many TGTGCCAGCCGACAGGCCGTACAGCCCCAGCATTTT CASRQAVQPQHF
TRBJ2-7 TRBD1 TRBV29-1 many TGCAGCGTTAGCCCCGGGACAGGGAACTACGAGCAGTACTTC CSVSPGTGNYEQYF
TRBJ2-5 NA TRBV19 many TGTGCCAGTAGGATGGACAGTGAAGAGACCCAGTACTTC CASRMDSEETQYF
TRBJ2-5 TRBD1 TRBV25-1 NA TGTGCCAGCAGACAGGGGCAGCTCTTC CASRQGQLF
TRBJ1-1 NA TRBV30 NA TGTGCTGGGGGGGTGAACACTGAAGCTTTCTTT CAGGVNTEAFF
TRBJ2-7 TRBD1 TRBV18 few TGTGCCAGCTCACCACCGGACAGGGGGCCGCTCAACGAGCAGTACTTC CASSPPDRGPLNEQYF
TRBJ2-1 TRBD2 TRBV3-1 NA TGTGCCAGCAGCCTCGGGACTAGCGGGAGTATTGAGCAGTTCTTC CASSLGTSGSIEQFF
TRBJ2-3 NA TRBV29-1 NA TGCAGCGGTCTAAGCGGAGATACGCAGTATTTT CSGLSGDTQYF
TRBJ2-5 NA TRBV19 NA TGTGCCAGTAGTATAGGGGATATGGAGACCCAGTACTTC CASSIGDMETQYF
TRBJ2-5 NA TRBV7-9 many TGTGCCAGCAGCTTTAGTAAGGGTTTTCAAGAGACCCAGTACTTC CASSFSKGFQETQYF
TRBJ2-5 NA TRBV7-9 many TGTGCCAGCAGCCTCTGGGGTCCCCAAGAGACCCAGTACTTC CASSLWGPQETQYF
TRBJ2-4 NA TRBV18 few TGTGCCAGCTCACCACCAGGGGGAGTAGCCAAAAACATTCAGTACTTC CASSPPGGVAKNIQYF
TRBJ2-5 TRBD1 TRBV30 few TGTGCCTGGACAACCGGGACAGGGTTGCAAGAGACCCAGTACTTC CAWTTGTGLQETQYF
TRBJ1-2 NA TRBV4-3 NA TGCGCCAGCAGCCAAGATTATAAGGGGGGCGGCTATGGTGGCTACACCTTC CASSQDYKGGGYGGYTF